This T cell receptor (beta chain) is from a study of blood T cell repertoires in COVID-19. At the level of the study: The samples span acute and convalescent COVID-19 from the United States, Italy and Spain. T cells, B-cell-depleted T cells, or PBMCs provided the cDNA or gDNA that served as material.

V shed 8 bases and J 4 bases; nucleotides not matched to a gene: 7. This CDR3 region has 14 residues. CDR1 is MNHNY, CDR2 SVGAGI, per germline (reference sequence). Original data processing: Reference gene primers were amplified, and this amplification served to estimate nucleated cell counts. Clones were sequenced by immunoSEQ multiplex PCR, and TCRdb holds only the in-frame ones, with some missing. The V and J calls and clone size were taken over from that table, and D and trimming were inferred from the DNA. Found here are 90,000 to 110,000 clones, over 70% of them singletons; the top ten hold 6.5% to 8%.

This chain connects TRBV6-6 to TRBJ1-3; 8 nucleotides align to TRBD1. The source material was peripheral blood. This clonotype was obtained from a woman aged 50 to 65 with acute or convalescent COVID-19. The CDR3 bases are TGTGCCAGCTGGACAGGGCATTTAGGAAACACCATATATTTT. Its protein is CASWTGHLGNTIYF.